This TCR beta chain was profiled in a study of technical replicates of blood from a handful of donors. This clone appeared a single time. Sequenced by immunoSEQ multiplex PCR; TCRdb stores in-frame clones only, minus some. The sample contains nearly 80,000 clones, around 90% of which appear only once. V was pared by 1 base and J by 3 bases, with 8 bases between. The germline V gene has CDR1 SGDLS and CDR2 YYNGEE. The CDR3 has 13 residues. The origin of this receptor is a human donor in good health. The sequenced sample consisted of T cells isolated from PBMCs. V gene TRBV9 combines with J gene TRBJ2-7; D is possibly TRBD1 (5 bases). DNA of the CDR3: TGTGCCAGCAGCGTACAGGGTAACTACGAGCAGTACTTC. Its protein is CASSVQGNYEQYF. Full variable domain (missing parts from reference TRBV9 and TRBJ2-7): DSGVTQTPKHLITATGQRVTLRCSPRSGDLSVYWYQQSLDQGLQFLIQYYNGEERAKGNILERFSAQQFPDLHSELNLSSLELGDSALYFCASSVQGNYEQYFGPGTRLTVT.